The next 26 T cell receptor beta chains were all read from a single sample in a study of control samples from healthy donors and cancer patients. The repertoire was sequenced with immunoSEQ multiplex PCR; TCRdb's copy has only in-frame clones and lacks some. Of some 150,000 clones in the sample, just under 95% are singletons; the top ten hold approximately 4%. Sequencing input: blood. Receptor source: a woman between 55 and 75 years old in good health.

The V and J genes are TRBV19 and TRBJ2-5, with D possibly called TRBD1 or TRBD2 (6 bases each). CDR1 LNHDA and CDR2 SQIVND come from the germline V gene (reference sequence). V was pared by 6 bases and J by 4 bases, with 15 bases between. This CDR3 contains 14 residues. This chain's CDR3 is CASRGFGGRETQYF. CDR3 nucleotides: TGTGCCAGTAGGGGGTTTGGGGGGCGAGAGACCCAGTACTTC.

The chain combines TRBV3-1 (or the pseudogene TRBV3-2) with TRBJ2-2, with D maybe TRBD1 (5 bases). Germline-derived CDR1 and CDR2 are LGHDT and YNNKEL (reference sequence). CDR3 size: 13 residues. Trimming cost V 3 bases and J 8 bases, with 10 bases left between them. The CDR3 protein is CASSHRVGGELFF. The CDR3 coding sequence is TGTGCCAGCAGCCACAGGGTTGGGGGGGAGCTGTTTTTT.

The genes are TRBV5-8 and TRBJ2-3; 15 bases are a match to TRBD2. This CDR3 has 17 residues. Trimming at V came to 5 bases and at J to 3 bases, leaving 7 bases not matched to a gene. CDR1 and CDR2 (germline): SGHTS, YDEGEE. The DNA for the CDR3 is TGTGCCAGCAGTCGAAGAGGACTAGCGGGGGGGACAGATACGCAGTATTTT. The encoded protein is CASSRRGLAGGTDTQYF.

This chain uses TRBV12-5 with TRBJ1-1; the D is unclear. Trimming took off 2 bases at V and 8 bases at J, with 12 bases between the two ends. The CDR3 has 13 amino acids. Germline V gene data show CDR1 as LGHNT and CDR2 as FRNRAP. CDR3 residues: CASGLRVAPEAFF. In nucleotides, the CDR3 is TGTGCTAGTGGTTTGCGGGTGGCCCCAGAAGCTTTCTTT.

This clone came up a few times. The CDR3 region has the DNA TGTGCCAGCAGCCCAGCAGGGGGGGCGGGTGAAAAACTGTTTTTT. It codes for CASSPAGGAGEKLFF. The chain uses TRBV7-6 and TRBJ1-4; 7 bases fit TRBD1. This CDR3 spans 15 amino acids. V was clipped by 5 bases and J by 7 bases; unmatched bases: 10. Germline CDR1 is SGHVS and CDR2 is FNYEAQ. Complete variable domain (other parts from reference TRBV7-6 and TRBJ1-4): GAGVSQSPRYKVTKRGQDVALRCDPISGHVSLYWYRQALGQGPEFLTYFNYEAQQDKSGLPNDRFSAERPEGSISTLTIQRTEQRDSAMYRCASSPAGGAGEKLFFGSGTQLSVL.

This chain uses TRBV9 with TRBJ2-5, with TRBD2 matching over 12 bases. Looked up from germline, CDR1 is SGDLS and CDR2 is YYNGEE. V dropped 4 bases and J dropped 2; count of bases not matched to a gene: 6. The CDR3 is made up of 16 amino acids. In DNA, the CDR3 is TGTGCCAGCAGCTTACAGACTAGCGGGGGACAAGAGACCCAGTACTTC. Amino acid sequence: CASSLQTSGGQETQYF.

This sequence joins TRBV27 and TRBJ1-1; no clear D gene. CDR1 is MNHEY, CDR2 SMNVEV, per germline (reference sequence). The CDR3 has 15 amino acids. The V end was cut by 2 bases, the J end by 1 base, with 11 bases between. CDR3 in DNA: TGTGCCAGCAGTTTAAAACCCCCTCGGAACACTGAAGCTTTCTTT. Translation gives CASSLKPPRNTEAFF.

V usage is TRBV19 and J usage is TRBJ1-2; TRBD1 is a possible D gene (5 bases). Germline assignment: CDR1 LNHDA and CDR2 SQIVND (reference sequence). V was trimmed by 5 bases and J by 4 bases, leaving 11 bases between them. The CDR3 totals 13 residues. The CDR3 sequence: CASSEQAIYGYTF. The CDR3 coding sequence is TGTGCCAGTAGTGAACAGGCAATCTATGGCTACACCTTC.

The chain has TRBV24-1 and TRBJ1-1, with TRBD1 matching 8 bases. The germline CDR1 and CDR2 sequences are KGHDR and SFDVKD. The V segment lost 1 base and the J segment 7 bases; nucleotides outside the gene matches: 7. The CDR3 length is 15 residues. The CDR3 nucleotides read TGTGCCACCAGTGATTTAAAAGGACAGGGCGGTGAAGCTTTCTTT. Translated: CATSDLKGQGGEAFF.

The chain uses TRBV9 and TRBJ1-1; TRBD1 might be the D (5 bases). V was shortened by 3 bases and J by 1 base, with 13 bases between the two germline ends. Per germline, CDR1 SGDLS and CDR2 YYNGEE. The CDR3 has 15 amino acids. The CDR3 bases are TGTGCCAGCAGCGCGGCAGGGACGCCGAACACTGAAGCTTTCTTT. Encoded protein: CASSAAGTPNTEAFF. The whole variable domain, remainder taken from reference TRBV9 and TRBJ1-1, is DSGVTQTPKHLITATGQRVTLRCSPRSGDLSVYWYQQSLDQGLQFLIQYYNGEERAKGNILERFSAQQFPDLHSELNLSSLELGDSALYFCASSAAGTPNTEAFFGQGTRLTVV.

The chain joins TRBV6-5 to TRBJ1-2, with D possibly matching TRBD1 (5 bases). This CDR3 comprises 11 residues. With 8 bases removed from V and 6 bases from J, the gap between germline ends came to 10 bases. Looked up from germline, CDR1 is MNHEY and CDR2 is SVGAGI. CDR3 in DNA: TGTGCCAGCGGTAGGGGAAATGGCTACACCTTC. Translation gives CASGRGNGYTF.

The chain employs TRBV10-1 and TRBJ1-1; D possibly corresponds to TRBD1 (5 bases). The V end lost 0 bases, the J end lost 10 bases, and 15 bases lay between the germline ends. CDR1 is WNHNN and CDR2 is SYGVQD in the germline V gene (reference sequence). The CDR3 runs to 14 residues. CDR3 nucleotide sequence: TGCGCCAGCAGTGAGTCGGGGGGTTCGGGAAGAGCTTTCTTT. Its translation: CASSESGGSGRAFF.

The chain couples TRBV12-3 or TRBV12-4 to TRBJ1-2; TRBD1 matches 8 bases. The CDR3 spans 12 residues. Germline trimming cut 6 bases from V and 6 bases from J; bases unmatched to any gene: 3. CDR3 loop: CASRDRVHGYTF. CDR3 coding DNA: TGTGCCAGCAGGGACAGGGTTCATGGCTACACCTTC.

This rearrangement joins TRBV7-9 to TRBJ2-1; 7 bases line up with TRBD2. CDR3 length: 16 residues. CDR1 is SEHNR and CDR2 is FQNEAQ in the germline V gene (reference sequence). Trimming removed 0 bases from V and 2 bases from J; junction bases left unmatched: 4. CDR3 residues: CASSLALGGTYNEQFF. The CDR3 DNA reads as TGTGCCAGCAGCTTAGCTCTGGGAGGGACCTACAATGAGCAGTTCTTC.

The chain couples TRBV10-1 to TRBJ1-5; D is undetermined. The CDR3 runs 16 residues. CDR1 WNHNN and CDR2 SYGVQD come from the germline V gene (reference sequence). Trimming took 2 bases from V and 0 from J, leaving 11 bases between them. Here the CDR3 reads CASSEVASHSNQPQHF. CDR3 coding DNA: TGCGCCAGCAGTGAGGTGGCAAGTCATAGCAATCAGCCCCAGCATTTT.

This chain links TRBV12-5 with TRBJ1-2; D remains unclear. The CDR3 covers 12 residues. Germline V gives CDR1 LGHNT, CDR2 FRNRAP. V lost 4 bases, J lost 5 bases, and 8 bases lay in between. The CDR3 DNA follows: TGTGCTAGTGGTTACGGTGGATATGGCTACACCTTC. Amino acid sequence: CASGYGGYGYTF.

The J gene is TRBJ1-2, the V gene TRBV6-1; the match to TRBD1 covers 8 bases. CDR1 and CDR2 (germline): MNHNS, SASEGT. CDR3 length equals 14 residues. V was pared by 3 bases and J by 6 bases, with 6 bases of the junction left unmatched. The CDR3 is CASSEKGQDNGYTF. The CDR3, as DNA: TGTGCCAGCAGTGAGAAGGGACAGGACAATGGCTACACCTTC.

This chain uses TRBV6-6 with TRBJ2-1; 9 nucleotides align to TRBD2. V lost 1 base, J lost 9 bases, and 7 bases stayed unmatched. Germline loops: CDR1 MNHNY, CDR2 SVGAGI (reference sequence). The CDR3 is 15 residues long. CDR3 DNA: TGTGCCAGCAGTTACTTGGCGGGGGGGCTGAGTGAGCAGTTCTTC. Its protein product is CASSYLAGGLSEQFF.

The chain uses TRBV5-5 and TRBJ2-7; 7 bases agree with TRBD1. The CDR3 totals 15 residues. The V and J ends lost 0 bases and 3 bases, in that order; junction bases with no gene match: 6. Per germline, CDR1 SGHKS and CDR2 YYEKEE (reference sequence). DNA for the CDR3: TGTGCCAGCAGCTTGGTAGAGAGACAGGGCTACGAGCAGTACTTC. This sequence encodes CASSLVERQGYEQYF.

This chain connects TRBV29-1 to TRBJ1-1; D is perhaps TRBD1 (6 bases). V was trimmed by 7 bases and J by 0 bases, leaving 12 bases between them. The CDR3 consists of 13 residues. Germline CDR1 reads SQVTM; CDR2 reads ANQGSEA. CDR3 DNA sequence: TGCAGCGCATCCCACAGGGTGAACACTGAAGCTTTCTTT. Amino acid sequence: CSASHRVNTEAFF.

This clone was picked up one time. This sequence joins TRBV2 and TRBJ1-6; D unclear. Germline values: CDR1 SNHLY, CDR2 FYNNEI. CDR3 size: 15 residues. The germline V and J ends were trimmed by 2 bases and 4 bases, with 9 bases remaining between them. CDR3 bases: TGTGCCAGCAGTGAATCTGGGGATTATAATTCACCCCTCCACTTT. Translation: CASSESGDYNSPLHF.

V is TRBV6-1 and J is TRBJ1-1; 7 positions match TRBD1. Germline CDR1 reads MNHNS; CDR2 reads SASEGT. V was clipped by 3 bases and J by 4 bases; unmatched bases: 5. The CDR3 loop spans 14 amino acids. CDR3 in amino acids: CASSDQTGSTEAFF. The CDR3 DNA reads as TGTGCCAGCAGTGATCAGACAGGGAGCACTGAAGCTTTCTTT.

The chain recombines TRBV18 with TRBJ1-1, with D uncertain. The germline CDR1 and CDR2 sequences are KGHSH and LQKENI. Trimming cost V 0 bases and J 4 bases, with 21 bases left between them. This CDR3 is built from 18 residues. As DNA, the CDR3 is TGTGCCAGCTCACCACCCGGCGGGCGTGCAGCTTTGGGCACTGAAGCTTTCTTT. Its translation is CASSPPGGRAALGTEAFF.

The chain has TRBV7-8 and TRBJ1-2; 11 positions match TRBD1. The germline gives CDR1 SGHVS, CDR2 FQNEAQ. The V segment lost 5 bases and the J segment 4 bases; nucleotides outside the gene matches: 12. The CDR3 contains 17 residues. The CDR3 spells CASSAMGGTGGLYGYTF. The CDR3 bases are TGTGCCAGCAGCGCTATGGGCGGGACAGGGGGACTCTATGGCTACACCTTC.

Comments on this clone: Other nucleotide sequences from this sample produce the same CDR3. V gene TRBV7-9 combines with J gene TRBJ1-1; possible D gene TRBD1, 6 bases. Germline-derived CDR1 and CDR2 are SEHNR and FQNEAQ (reference sequence). V was cut by 3 bases and J by 4 bases, with 9 bases left in between. The CDR3 totals 13 residues. In nucleotides, the CDR3 is TGTGCCAGCAGCTTCGGAGGGGGCACTGAAGCTTTCTTT. As protein: CASSFGGGTEAFF.

The chain has TRBV7-2 and TRBJ1-1; 7 bases match TRBD1. Germline CDR1 is SGHTA and CDR2 is FQGNSA. The CDR3 has 16 amino acids. J was trimmed by 1 base and V by 4 bases; bases with no gene match: 9. The CDR3 reads CASSSGFRTGNTEAFF. Here the CDR3 DNA reads TGTGCCAGCAGCTCCGGGTTCCGGACAGGGAACACTGAAGCTTTCTTT.